This T cell receptor (beta chain) emerged from a study of cytomegalovirus exposure and HLA in healthy donors (dated by TCRdb to 2016 to 2017). For the study in its entirety: According to an earlier analysis of around 600 of the donors, roughly 180 million T cells yielded approximately 120 million unique TCR beta sequences and less than 300 Gb of sequence data. Across around 400 genotyped donors of the cohort, an average of approximately 240,000 unique TCR beta nucleotide sequences per donor were sequenced, and approximately 17% of those sequences were non-productive. Around 300 gigabases of sequencing data and approximately 85 million unique TCR sequences were included in an early release covering 550 to 800 HLA-typed donors. Both class I and class II loci were covered by HLA typing, at four-digit resolution. Alongside the repertoire data, information on donor age, sex, ethnicity and CMV serostatus was compiled. The study profiled the T cell repertoires of about 720 subjects by immunosequencing and related them to cytomegalovirus serostatus. About five DR-DQ haplotypes were handled as single units for association and clustering, since linkage in the cohort was strong. In addition to the first cohort of approximately 650 subjects, a separate validation cohort of approximately 130 different subjects was used. Every discovery cohort repertoire had been produced on one sequencing platform. The number of donors typed differed by locus, with roughly 620-630 for A, B, C, DRB1 and DQB1, roughly 550 for DQA1, about 610 for DPA1, and under 490 for DPB1. In a later analysis, previously published TCR beta repertoires from several hundred donors were re-analyzed and high-resolution HLA genotyping was added so that TCR occurrence patterns could be studied. The study combined high-throughput TCR immunosequencing, statistical association of individual TCRs with disease status, and machine learning to predict cytomegalovirus infection status. The genetic ancestry cluster associated with self-reported Caucasian donors included about four fifths of the roughly 400 genotyped donors. Genome-wide SNP genotypes for about 55% of the roughly 670 donors were used in a later genetic analysis, which treated that subset as a discovery cohort. To decide whether each TCR beta V gene segment behaved as functional or pseudogenic, an earlier analysis of some 570 of the donors relied on high-throughput TCR beta sequencing. Rather than using new phenotypic data, the later analysis identified candidate immune exposures from TCR beta sequences and from how often those sequences occurred across donors. The aim of the study was to test whether cataloging public T cell receptors could identify signatures of past pathogen exposure.

V was cut back by 0 bases and J by 3 bases, leaving a gap of 10 bases between them. Measured from the cysteine to the phenylalanine, the CDR3 is 15 residues long. The CDR3 DNA has 45 bases and is translated from base 1. The germline V gene provides CDR1 SGDLS and CDR2 YYNGEE. Library construction relied on the immunoSEQ multiplex PCR assay. For the multiplex PCR, a mixture combining 60 forward primers for TCR Vbeta segments and 13 reverse primers for TCR Jbeta segments was used. The CDR3 region of rearranged TCR beta genes was amplified from genomic DNA by a multiplex PCR assay. The amplified TCR beta libraries were sequenced on the Illumina HiSeq System as 87-base-pair reads. For the original study's pipeline: A later analysis counted 65 million to 90 million unique TCR beta chains across the 650 to 700 repertoires, and around 9.9 million of these chains were shared by at least two donors. To remove PCR and sequencing errors, raw reads were error-corrected and collapsed into unique sequences using a nearest-neighbor algorithm that merged closely related sequences. To assign V, D and J gene segments, CDR3 sequences were aligned to IMGT reference sequences. For a sequence to be retained, a match of at least six nucleotides was required to both a V gene segment and a J gene segment. Rearrangements were called productive when the CDR3 lacked stop codons and stayed in frame with V and J; all others were non-productive. Following IMGT convention, CDR3 was defined as the stretch from the second conserved V-encoded cysteine up to the conserved J-encoded phenylalanine. Sequences without an unambiguous match to a single V gene segment were excluded from the earlier analysis of 450 to 650 of the donors. In an earlier analysis of more than 500 of the donors, a V segment was called functional when productive rearrangements were above 56.7%, and segregating when the standard deviation between donors exceeded 5%. A statistical classification framework was built for diagnosing cytomegalovirus status from the catalog of TCR beta chain sequences. A later analysis assigned V and J genes by comparing TCR nucleotide sequences with IMGT/GENE-DB human TR gene sequences. The TCRdist pipeline was used in a later analysis to assign CDR3 sequences and most-parsimonious VDJ recombination scenarios. A later analysis defined each TCR beta chain by its CDR3 amino acid sequence plus V-gene family, and excluded reads lacking a unique V-gene family. In a later analysis, 500 to 650 highly shared, low-generation-probability nucleotide sequences were removed to address suspected cross-contamination and a sequencing artifact. For each public chain, a later analysis derived a clonal expansion index from normalized ranks of inferred template counts within each repertoire. In a later analysis, generation probabilities were computed with a VDJ recombination model fitted to out-of-frame rearrangements, and the resulting probabilities were checked against IGoR. In a later analysis, TCR-TCR, TCR-HLA and TCR-CMV co-occurrence was scored with hypergeometric tests, and a repertoire-size bias correction was applied to TCR pairs. A later analysis estimated false discovery rates by permuting HLA or CMV assignments 20 times. In a later analysis, co-occurring TCRs were grouped using DBSCAN, and TCRdist sequence similarity was added for clustering within HLA-allele-positive subsets. Co-occurrence clustering excluded repertoires with fewer than 30,000 or more than 120,000 public chains, plus five with anomalous nucleotide sharing. Held by TCRdb, this immuneACCESS table contains in-frame sequences only and omits some clones. Under half of the omission traces to an unresolved V gene where checked; the cause of the rest is unknown. That table gives V, J and clone size, and the DNA gave D and trimming. The sample includes 140,000 or so clones, with around 82% observed a single time. The ten largest clones add up to about 2.5% of the sample.

On the study overall, not on this receptor specifically: Assigning TCR associations to individual alleles was difficult when HLA alleles, especially DR and DQ, strongly co-occurred. HLA typing was unavailable for some donors at each locus, so association tests used only the typed subset. While some public TCRs were present in many individuals, most TCR sequences turned up only very rarely across donors. An earlier analysis of approximately 570 of the donors showed that most TCR beta V segments appeared in productive rearrangements either about 87% or about 30% of the time, which broadly matched IMGT annotations. Most CMV-associated TCR beta chains appeared to be HLA-restricted in a later analysis, and the HLA associations seemed to be driven largely by CMV exposure. In a later analysis, HLA-associated TCR beta chains showed more clonal expansion and lower generation probabilities than non-associated chains that were equally common. A further reported finding was that TCR beta sequences accurately predicted the HLA-A and HLA-B alleles for most subjects in the first cohort. In vitro tests confirmed that three of the cytomegalovirus-associated TCR beta chains recognize cytomegalovirus antigens. Compared with the roughly 600-donor mean, donors in an Asian-associated ancestry cluster had fewer N-insertions in productive TCRs, according to a later genetic analysis. The presence/absence analyses assumed that sequencing depth was roughly uniform across donors, and that assumption may not be true. In the study, 150 to 200 TCR beta chains were listed as associated with cytomegalovirus. A cluster of highly shared sequence variants was judged likely to be a technical artifact of the sequencing pipeline. It was suggested by the authors that the approach could potentially be generalized to other disease states and immunological phenotypes. Correlated functional status among segregating V segments might be attributable to linkage disequilibrium, but an unknown experimental factor could not be ruled out. In this cohort, only TCR beta chains were sequenced, and detectable features were limited by the absence of alpha or paired-chain data. A later genetic analysis associated a missense DCLRE1C variant with V-gene and J-gene trimming of TCR beta chains, and an independent cohort replicated the association. In both the original and validation cohorts, the classifier was reported to diagnose cytomegalovirus status with high specificity and sensitivity. Immune exposure information for the cohort was limited to CMV serostatus. In a later analysis, several top co-occurrence clusters were reported to appear linked to parvovirus B19, influenza, CMV and Epstein-Barr virus. Some IMGT-functional V segments, including TRBV6-2 and TRBV6-3, could not be distinguished by the 87-base-pair reads and were therefore excluded. In a later analysis, TCR association rates were found to vary across HLA loci, with the most associated TCRs seen for DRB1 alleles and the fewest for HLA-C alleles. A later analysis associated about 17,000 TCR beta sequences with specific HLA alleles at a false discovery rate of 0.05. The earlier analysis of 450 to 700 of the donors excluded fewer than 20 rarely observed V segments, including chromosome 9 orphons, because counts were too low.

In total, roughly 670 healthy bone marrow donors made up the cohort. Cohort members were all nominally healthy when sampled, although unrecorded immune exposures were likely present. The donor was CMV seropositive and belonged to the group of 250 to 300 seropositive cohort members. A peripheral blood sample was collected from each donor, and TCR beta sequencing was performed on peripheral blood mononuclear cells. The Qiagen DNeasy Blood Extraction Kit was used to extract genomic DNA from the blood cell samples. In the case of this clone: This receptor's antigen is unknown. It has no much larger one-base neighbor in the sample; base qualities were not kept.

The origin of this receptor is a woman between 18 and 30 years old in good health and CMV-seropositive. The chain uses TRBV9 and TRBJ1-5; a tentative D call is TRBD1 (6 bases match). Sample: PBMCs. CDR3 loop: CASSVVDSPNQPQHF. The sequenced DNA is TGTGCCAGCAGCGTAGTGGACAGTCCCAATCAGCCCCAGCATTTT.